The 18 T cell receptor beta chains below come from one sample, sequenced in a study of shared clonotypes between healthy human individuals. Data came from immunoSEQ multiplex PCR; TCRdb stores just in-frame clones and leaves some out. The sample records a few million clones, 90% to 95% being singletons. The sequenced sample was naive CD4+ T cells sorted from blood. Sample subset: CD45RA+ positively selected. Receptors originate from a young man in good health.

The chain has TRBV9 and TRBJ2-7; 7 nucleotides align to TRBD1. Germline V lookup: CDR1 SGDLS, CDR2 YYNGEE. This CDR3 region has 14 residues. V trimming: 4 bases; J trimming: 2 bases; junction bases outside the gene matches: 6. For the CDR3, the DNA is TGTGCCAGCAGCAAACAGGGGACCCCCTACGAGCAGTACTTC. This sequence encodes CASSKQGTPYEQYF.

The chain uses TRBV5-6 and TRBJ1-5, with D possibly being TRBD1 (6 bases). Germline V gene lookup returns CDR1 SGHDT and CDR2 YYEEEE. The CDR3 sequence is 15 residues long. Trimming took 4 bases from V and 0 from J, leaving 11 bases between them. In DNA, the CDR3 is TGTGCCAGCAGCGTGGGACAACGTAGCAATCAGCCCCAGCATTTT. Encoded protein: CASSVGQRSNQPQHF.

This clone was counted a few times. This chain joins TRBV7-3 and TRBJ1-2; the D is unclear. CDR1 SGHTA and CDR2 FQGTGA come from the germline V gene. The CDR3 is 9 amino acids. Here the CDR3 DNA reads TGTAAGGTAGGGAATGGCTACACCTTC. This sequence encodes CKVGNGYTF. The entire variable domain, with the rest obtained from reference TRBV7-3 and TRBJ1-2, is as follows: GAGVSQTPSNKVTEKGKYVELRCDPISGHTALYWYRQSLGQGPEFLIYFQGTGAADDSGLPNDRFFAVRPEGSVSTLKIQRTERGDSAVYLCKVGNGYTFGSGTRLTVV.

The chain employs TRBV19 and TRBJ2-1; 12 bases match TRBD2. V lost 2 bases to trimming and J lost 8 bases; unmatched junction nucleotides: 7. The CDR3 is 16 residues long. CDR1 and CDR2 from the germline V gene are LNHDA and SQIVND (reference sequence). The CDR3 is CASSITQTSGSYEQFF. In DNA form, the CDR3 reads TGTGCCAGTAGTATAACCCAGACTAGCGGGAGTTATGAGCAGTTCTTC.

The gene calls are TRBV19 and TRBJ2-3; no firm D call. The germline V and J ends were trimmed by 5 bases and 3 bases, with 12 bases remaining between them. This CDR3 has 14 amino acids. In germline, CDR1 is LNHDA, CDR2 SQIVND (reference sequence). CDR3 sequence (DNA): TGTGCCAGTAGTCCCGAGGACGGGACAGATACGCAGTATTTT. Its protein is CASSPEDGTDTQYF.

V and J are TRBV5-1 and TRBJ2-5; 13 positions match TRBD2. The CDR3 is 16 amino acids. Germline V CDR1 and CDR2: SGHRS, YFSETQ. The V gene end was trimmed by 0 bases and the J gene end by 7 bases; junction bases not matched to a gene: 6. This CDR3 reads CASSLEGLAGVGTQYF. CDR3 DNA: TGCGCCAGCAGCTTGGAAGGACTAGCGGGGGTAGGGACCCAGTACTTC.

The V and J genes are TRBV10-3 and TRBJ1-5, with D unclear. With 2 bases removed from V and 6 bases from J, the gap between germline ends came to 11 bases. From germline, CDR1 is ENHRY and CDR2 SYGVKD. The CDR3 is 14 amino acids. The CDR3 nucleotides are TGTGCCATCAGTGAGGGGAGGGAGGCTCAGCCCCAGCATTTT. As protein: CAISEGREAQPQHF.

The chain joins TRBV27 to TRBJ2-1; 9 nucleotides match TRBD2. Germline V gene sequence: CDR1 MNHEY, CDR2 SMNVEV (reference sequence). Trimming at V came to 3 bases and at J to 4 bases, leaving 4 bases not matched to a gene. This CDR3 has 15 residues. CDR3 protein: CASSLRLAEYNEQFF. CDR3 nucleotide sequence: TGTGCCAGCAGTTTGCGACTAGCGGAGTACAATGAGCAGTTCTTC.

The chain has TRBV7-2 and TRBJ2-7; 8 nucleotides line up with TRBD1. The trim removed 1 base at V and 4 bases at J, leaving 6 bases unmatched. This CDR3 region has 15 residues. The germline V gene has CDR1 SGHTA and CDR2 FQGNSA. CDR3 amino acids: CASSLDQGALYEQYF. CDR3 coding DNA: TGTGCCAGCAGCTTAGACCAGGGGGCGCTTTACGAGCAGTACTTC.

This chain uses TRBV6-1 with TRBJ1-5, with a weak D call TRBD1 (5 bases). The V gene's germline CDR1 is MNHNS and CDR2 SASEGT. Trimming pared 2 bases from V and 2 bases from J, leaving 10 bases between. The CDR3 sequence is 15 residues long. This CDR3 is CASSEQGSGNQPQHF. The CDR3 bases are TGTGCCAGCAGTGAACAGGGTTCGGGCAATCAGCCCCAGCATTTT.

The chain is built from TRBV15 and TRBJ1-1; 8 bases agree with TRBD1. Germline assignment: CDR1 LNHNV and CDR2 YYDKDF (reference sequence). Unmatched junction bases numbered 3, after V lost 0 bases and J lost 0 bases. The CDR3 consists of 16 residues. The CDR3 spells CATSRDWTGMNTEAFF. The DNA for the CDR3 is TGTGCCACCAGCAGAGATTGGACAGGGATGAACACTGAAGCTTTCTTT.

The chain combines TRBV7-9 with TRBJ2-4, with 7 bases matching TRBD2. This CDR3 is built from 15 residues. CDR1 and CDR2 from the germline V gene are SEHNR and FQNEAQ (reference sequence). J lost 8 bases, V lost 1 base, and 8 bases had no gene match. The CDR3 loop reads CASSLETGGFDIQYF. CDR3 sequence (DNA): TGTGCCAGCAGCTTAGAAACGGGGGGATTCGACATTCAGTACTTC. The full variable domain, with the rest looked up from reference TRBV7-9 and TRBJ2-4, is DTGVSQNPRHKITKRGQNVTFRCDPISEHNRLYWYRQTLGQGPEFLTYFQNEAQLEKSRLLSDRFSAERPKGSFSTLEIQRTEQGDSAMYLCASSLETGGFDIQYFGAGTRLSVL.

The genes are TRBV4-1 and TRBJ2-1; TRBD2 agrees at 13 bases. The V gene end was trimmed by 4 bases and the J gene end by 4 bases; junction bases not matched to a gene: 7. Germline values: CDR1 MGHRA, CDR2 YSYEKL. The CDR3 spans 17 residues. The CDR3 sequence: CASSPTSGRASYNEQFF. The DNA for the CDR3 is TGCGCCAGCAGCCCCACTAGCGGGAGGGCCTCATACAATGAGCAGTTCTTC.

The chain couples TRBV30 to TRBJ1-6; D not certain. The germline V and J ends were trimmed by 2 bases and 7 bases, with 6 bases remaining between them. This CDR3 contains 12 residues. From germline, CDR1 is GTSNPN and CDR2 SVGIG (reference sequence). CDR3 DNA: TGTGCCTGGAGTCCCACGAATTCACCCCTCCACTTT. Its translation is CAWSPTNSPLHF.

CDR3 residues: CASTIVGNEQFF. The CDR3 DNA reads as TGTGCCAGCACTATTGTGGGGAATGAGCAGTTCTTC. The chain couples TRBV11-2 to TRBJ2-1; no definite D call. V lost 7 bases, J lost 7 bases, and 11 bases lay in between. Per the germline V gene, CDR1 is SGHAT and CDR2 is FQNNGV. The CDR3 length is 12 residues.

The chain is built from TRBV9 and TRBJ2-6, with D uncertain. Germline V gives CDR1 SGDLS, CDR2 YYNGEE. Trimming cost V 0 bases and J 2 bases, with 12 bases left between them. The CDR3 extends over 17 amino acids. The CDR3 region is CASSVEIRVPGANVLTF. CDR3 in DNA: TGTGCCAGCAGCGTAGAAATAAGGGTTCCTGGGGCCAACGTCCTGACTTTC.

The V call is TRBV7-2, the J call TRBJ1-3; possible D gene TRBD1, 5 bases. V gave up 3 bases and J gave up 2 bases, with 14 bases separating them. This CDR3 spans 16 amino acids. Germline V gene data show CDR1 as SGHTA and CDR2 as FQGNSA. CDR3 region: CASSFTRQLTGNTIYF. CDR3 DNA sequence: TGTGCCAGCAGCTTTACGAGACAGCTTACTGGAAACACCATATATTTT.

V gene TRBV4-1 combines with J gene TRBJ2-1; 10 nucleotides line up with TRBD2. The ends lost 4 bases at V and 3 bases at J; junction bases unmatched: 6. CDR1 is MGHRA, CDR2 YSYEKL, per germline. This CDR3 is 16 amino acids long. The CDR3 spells CASSRTGTSDYNEQFF. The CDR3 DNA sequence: TGCGCCAGCAGCCGGACCGGGACTAGCGACTACAATGAGCAGTTCTTC.